These 14 T cell receptor beta chains share one sample of origin, sequenced in a study of control samples from healthy donors and cancer patients. Clones were sequenced by immunoSEQ multiplex PCR, and TCRdb holds only the in-frame ones, with some missing. The table shows 120,000 to 150,000 clones, with approximately 93% occurring only once. The sequencing sample was made of blood. The receptors originated from a man aged 18-30 years in good health.

Only one count was recorded for this clone. This chain uses TRBV13 with TRBJ1-6, with D possibly being TRBD1 (5 bases). This CDR3 comprises 14 residues. CDR1 and CDR2 from the germline V gene are PRHDT and FYEKMQ (reference sequence). Trimming shortened V by 5 bases and J by 7 bases, and 12 bases separated the two germline ends. In DNA, the CDR3 is TGTGCCAGCAGCCTACAGGCTGGGAATTCACCCCTCCACTTT. It yields the protein CASSLQAGNSPLHF. The variable domain in full, with the rest retrieved from reference TRBV13 and TRBJ1-6, is AAGVIQSPRHLIKEKRETATLKCYPIPRHDTVYWYQQGPGQDPQFLISFYEKMQSDKGSIPDRFSAQQFSDYHSELNMSSLELGDSALYFCASSLQAGNSPLHFGNGTRLTVT.

The V call is TRBV10-1, the J call TRBJ1-1, with D perhaps TRBD1 (6 bases). The germline V gene encodes CDR1 WNHNN and CDR2 SYGVQD (reference sequence). Trimming left V 6 bases short and J 1 base short, with 9 bases between. The CDR3 is 13 amino acids. As DNA, the CDR3 is TGCGCCAGCAGACCGGGACAGAACACTGAAGCTTTCTTT. Protein product: CASRPGQNTEAFF.

The chain is built from TRBV6-4 and TRBJ1-6, with D maybe TRBD1 (5 bases). The CDR3 length is 13 residues. V was clipped by 9 bases and J by 6 bases, with 12 bases between them. The germline V gene has CDR1 MRHNA and CDR2 SNTAGT. The CDR3 DNA is TGTGCCAGTGGGGCGGAGCCTAATTCACCCCTCCACTTT. Amino acid sequence: CASGAEPNSPLHF.

The chain has TRBV19 and TRBJ1-6; D uncertain. Trimming pared 5 bases from V and 1 base from J, leaving 15 bases between. This CDR3 spans 17 amino acids. Germline V lookup: CDR1 LNHDA, CDR2 SQIVND (reference sequence). The CDR3 DNA reads as TGTGCCAGTAGTCCGGAACAGATTACTTCCTATAATTCACCCCTCCACTTT. It encodes CASSPEQITSYNSPLHF.

V gene TRBV19 combines with J gene TRBJ1-2; D might be TRBD1 (5 bases). The CDR3 has 14 amino acids. In germline, CDR1 is LNHDA, CDR2 SQIVND (reference sequence). With 7 bases removed from V and 7 bases from J, the gap between germline ends came to 19 bases. DNA for the CDR3: TGTGCCAGTACGAAGGGTGACAGAGGCTCTGGCTACACCTTC. It is translated as CASTKGDRGSGYTF.

The V and J genes are TRBV15 and TRBJ1-6; D is undetermined. From germline, CDR1 is LNHNV and CDR2 YYDKDF (reference sequence). The CDR3 contains 17 residues. V shed 0 bases and J shed 0 bases, with 9 bases lying between them. The CDR3 coding sequence is TGTGCCACCAGCAGAGAATATGGGAGCTCCTATAATTCACCCCTCCACTTT. This encodes CATSREYGSSYNSPLHF.

In its sample, this clone was seen a few times. The chain employs TRBV6-2 or TRBV6-3 and TRBJ1-2; the D is unclear. The V end lost 4 bases, the J end lost 8 bases, and 8 bases lay between the germline ends. The CDR3 spans 11 residues. Germline V CDR1 and CDR2: MNHEY, SVGEGT. The CDR3: CASSFGPGYTF. The CDR3 region has the DNA TGTGCCAGCAGTTTCGGCCCCGGCTACACCTTC.

V is TRBV4-1 and J is TRBJ2-3; TRBD2 might be the D (5 bases). CDR3 length equals 13 residues. With 0 bases removed from V and 8 bases from J, the gap between germline ends came to 9 bases. Per the germline V gene, CDR1 is MGHRA and CDR2 is YSYEKL. The CDR3 loop reads CASSQERAGTQYF. The CDR3 coding sequence is TGCGCCAGCAGCCAAGAGAGGGCGGGTACGCAGTATTTT.

This clone showed up just once. The rearrangement uses TRBV6-5 and TRBJ2-1; D not certain. Trimming took 7 bases from V and 2 from J, leaving 12 bases between them. From germline, CDR1 is MNHEY and CDR2 SVGAGI. This CDR3 has 14 amino acids. The CDR3 sequence: CASNPSPTYNEQFF. The CDR3 nucleotides read TGTGCCAGCAATCCTTCGCCCACCTACAATGAGCAGTTCTTC.

The rearrangement uses TRBV6-5 and TRBJ2-5, with a possible D match to TRBD1 (6 bases). There are 15 residues in the CDR3. Trimming cost V 2 bases and J 3 bases, with 13 bases left between them. Germline V lookup: CDR1 MNHEY, CDR2 SVGAGI. The CDR3, as DNA: TGTGCCAGCAGTTACCTGACAGGACTTAAAGAGACCCAGTACTTC. Residues: CASSYLTGLKETQYF.

The rearrangement uses TRBV27 and TRBJ1-5; D perhaps matches TRBD1 (6 bases). Trimming left V 5 bases short and J 6 bases short, with 17 bases between. Per germline, CDR1 MNHEY and CDR2 SMNVEV (reference sequence). The length of the CDR3 is 15 residues. CDR3 protein: CASSKQGERGQPQHF. The CDR3 region has the DNA TGTGCCAGCAGTAAACAGGGTGAGAGGGGTCAGCCCCAGCATTTT.

The J gene is TRBJ2-3, the V gene TRBV6-1, with 10 bases identical to TRBD2. In germline, CDR1 is MNHNS, CDR2 SASEGT. The junction had 7 bases not matched to a gene; V was cut back by 3 bases and J by 4 bases. This CDR3 is 16 amino acids long. CDR3 loop: CASSEELAGLADTQYF. The CDR3 DNA reads TGTGCCAGCAGTGAGGAACTAGCGGGATTGGCAGATACGCAGTATTTT.

The V call is TRBV3-1 (or the pseudogene TRBV3-2), the J call TRBJ2-7, with 7 bases that match TRBD2. This CDR3 has 16 amino acids. The germline gives CDR1 LGHDT, CDR2 YNNKEL (reference sequence). Trimming removed 4 bases from V and 2 bases from J; junction bases left unmatched: 11. CDR3 nucleotides: TGTGCCAGCAGCCCCCCCCGGTTAGGGAGGGCCTACGAGCAGTACTTC. This gives the protein CASSPPRLGRAYEQYF.

The V call is TRBV4-2, the J call TRBJ2-1; 9 bases agree with TRBD2. Germline V CDR1 and CDR2: LGHNA, YNFKEQ. Trimming cost V 0 bases and J 9 bases; bases outside gene matches: 12. This CDR3 is 17 amino acids long. The CDR3 sequence: CASSQDRWRGGNGEQFF. As DNA, the CDR3 is TGTGCCAGCAGCCAAGACCGGTGGCGGGGGGGCAACGGTGAGCAGTTCTTC.